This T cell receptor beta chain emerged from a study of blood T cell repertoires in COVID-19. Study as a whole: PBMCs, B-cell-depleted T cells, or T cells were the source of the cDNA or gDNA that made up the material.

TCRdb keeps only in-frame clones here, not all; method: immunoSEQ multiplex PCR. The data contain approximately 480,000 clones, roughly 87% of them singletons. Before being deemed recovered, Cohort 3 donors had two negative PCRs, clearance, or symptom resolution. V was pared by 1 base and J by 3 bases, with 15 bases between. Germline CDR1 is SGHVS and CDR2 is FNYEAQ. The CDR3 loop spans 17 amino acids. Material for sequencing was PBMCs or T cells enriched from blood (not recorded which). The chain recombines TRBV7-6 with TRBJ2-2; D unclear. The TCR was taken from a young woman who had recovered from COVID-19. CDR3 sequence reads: CASSLVVPSIHTGELFF. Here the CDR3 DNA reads TGTGCCAGCAGCTTAGTTGTACCATCTATTCACACCGGGGAGCTGTTTTTT.